These 9 T cell receptor beta chains originate from one sample sequenced in a study of regulatory T cells in long-lasting Graves disease. With iRepertoire HTBI primers and Arm-PCR of CDR3 regions, TCR beta libraries were built. TCRdb reanalysed the multiplex PCR reads using MiXCR and keeps one entry per CDR3 protein. This repertoire shows about 200,000 distinct CDR3 sequences, around 19% found once; its top ten account for around 11%. The time point: newly diagnosed GD, antithyroid drugs for less than 3 months. After RNA was extracted from PBMCs, the TCR library was made from it. The data also belong to a second study, concerning T cells in Graves' hyperthyroidism and ophthalmopathy.

Specimen: peripheral blood mononuclear cells (PBMCs), collected at new diagnosis, from a patient treated with antithyroid drugs. These receptors all stem from a young woman with Graves disease.

This clonotype was seen at least ten times. The chain joins TRBV2 to TRBJ2-7, with 10 bases identical to TRBD1. The CDR3 extends over 15 amino acids. The J segment lost 2 bases and the V segment lost 10 bases, leaving 11 bases of the junction unmatched. In germline, CDR1 is SNHLY, CDR2 FYNNEI. CDR3 sequence reads: CAIPTGDRGAYEQYF. CDR3 DNA: TGTGCCATCCCGACGGGGGACAGGGGAGCCTACGAGCAGTACTTC.

The chain links TRBV20-1 to TRBJ2-2; perhaps TRBD1 as D (7 bases). The CDR3 runs to 16 residues. The germline V and J ends were trimmed by 0 bases and 2 bases, with 13 bases remaining between them. The germline V gene encodes CDR1 DFQATT and CDR2 SNEGSKA (reference sequence). CDR3 sequence: CSARDRTGLNTGELFF. The DNA of the CDR3 is TGCAGTGCTAGAGATAGGACAGGACTAAACACCGGGGAGCTGTTTTTT.

The gene calls are TRBV25-1 and TRBJ1-1; D remains unclear. The germline V and J ends were trimmed by 4 bases and 7 bases, with 10 bases remaining between them. CDR3 size: 12 residues. Germline V gene lookup returns CDR1 MGHDK and CDR2 SYGVNS. The DNA for the CDR3 is TGTGCCAGCAGTGCGGACGGTTTTGAAGCTTTCTTT. As protein: CASSADGFEAFF.

This clonotype was seen ten or more times. This chain links TRBV12-3 or TRBV12-4 with TRBJ2-5; D is tentatively TRBD1 or TRBD2 (6 bases each). With 4 bases removed from V and 5 bases from J, the gap between germline ends came to 11 bases. This CDR3 spans 13 amino acids. The CDR3 region has the DNA TGTGCCAGCAGTTGGGGGGCGCTGGAGACCCAGTACTTC. Translating gives CASSWGALETQYF.

This clonotype appeared many times. The J gene is TRBJ1-3, the V gene TRBV11-2, with a weak D call TRBD1 (5 bases). CDR1 SGHAT and CDR2 FQNNGV come from the germline V gene. Trimming shortened V by 1 base and J by 0 bases, and 7 bases separated the two germline ends. The CDR3 length is 15 residues. The CDR3 bases are TGTGCCAGCAGCTTAGTGCAGGGCTCTGGAAACACCATATATTTT. Protein: CASSLVQGSGNTIYF.

This clonotype was detected many times. The CDR3, as DNA: TGTGCCAGCAGCTTGGCCAAAGGACAGAGCAATTCACCCCTCCACTTT. Its translation: CASSLAKGQSNSPLHF. V gene TRBV5-4 combines with J gene TRBJ1-6; perhaps TRBD1 as D (6 bases). Deletions cut 0 bases from V and 7 bases from J, with 14 bases between. The CDR3 runs to 16 residues. CDR1 is SGHNT, CDR2 YYREEE, per germline (reference sequence).

V usage is TRBV29-1 and J usage is TRBJ2-1, with D perhaps given as TRBD1 or TRBD2 (5 bases each). CDR1 and CDR2 from the germline V gene are SQVTM and ANQGSEA. The CDR3 is 11 residues long. CDR3 in amino acids: CGLGVLNEQFF. In nucleotides, the CDR3 is TGCGGCCTGGGGGTCCTTAATGAGCAGTTCTTC.

This clonotype has at least ten counts. The J gene is TRBJ2-1, the V gene TRBV7-9; tentative D call: TRBD1 (6 bases). The CDR3 sequence is 14 residues long. Germline V lookup: CDR1 SEHNR, CDR2 FQNEAQ (reference sequence). V lost 5 bases, J lost 5 bases, and 13 bases lay in between. This CDR3 reads CASSPWTVNNEQFF. The CDR3 coding sequence is TGTGCCAGCAGCCCCTGGACAGTAAACAATGAGCAGTTCTTC.

This chain connects TRBV28 to TRBJ2-1, with 12 nucleotides matching TRBD2. The closer fit of TRBJ2-5 to the DNA end suggests the J call may be wrong. The CDR3 consists of 20 residues. The V gene's germline CDR1 is MDHEN and CDR2 SYDVKM. The CDR3 nucleotides are TGTGCCAGCAGTTTATGCCCTCGCGGACTAGCGGGGAAGAGCCAAGAGACCCAGTACTTC. This translates into CASSLCPRGLAGKSQETQYF.